One sample yielded the 19 T cell receptor beta chains listed below, sequenced in a study of shared clonotypes between healthy human individuals. The data were produced by immunoSEQ multiplex PCR, yet TCRdb's version contains in-frame clones alone and is incomplete. Here the sample spans 200,000 to 250,000 clones, 60% to 70% being singletons. Sequenced sample: memory CD4+ T cells sorted from blood. As to subset: CD45RA-negative fraction. All receptors come from a man aged 25 to 45 in good health.

The rearrangement uses TRBV5-4 and TRBJ1-2, with D possibly TRBD1 on 5 matching bases. The CDR3 totals 14 residues. The germline V gene encodes CDR1 SGHNT and CDR2 YYREEE (reference sequence). The V end lost 4 bases, the J end lost 1 base, and 11 bases lay between the germline ends. The CDR3 bases are TGTGCCAGCAGCCTACCCGGGGGTAACTATGGCTACACCTTC. This codes for CASSLPGGNYGYTF.

The sample holds a few counts of this clone. This chain joins TRBV7-2 and TRBJ2-7; D gene uncertain. This CDR3 has 12 residues. Germline-derived CDR1 and CDR2 are SGHTA and FQGNSA. V was clipped by 2 bases and J by 7 bases, with 9 bases between them. Here the CDR3 reads CASSLNSGEQYF. CDR3 in DNA: TGTGCCAGCAGCTTAAATTCTGGAGAGCAGTACTTC.

In DNA, the CDR3 is TGTGCCAGCAGCGCTCTTCCGGGACAGGGGGTACATGAGCAGTTCTTC. This encodes CASSALPGQGVHEQFF. The gene calls are TRBV7-9 and TRBJ2-1, with TRBD1 identical over 11 bases. Germline CDR1 SEHNR, CDR2 FQNEAQ (reference sequence). V trimming: 5 bases; J trimming: 8 bases; junction bases outside the gene matches: 11. This CDR3 has 16 residues.

The chain links TRBV6-1 to TRBJ1-3; possible D gene TRBD1, 5 bases. V was shortened by 4 bases and J by 4 bases, with 14 bases between the two germline ends. The germline gives CDR1 MNHNS, CDR2 SASEGT. The length of the CDR3 is 15 residues. The CDR3 spells CASSADPRVGNTIYF. CDR3 nucleotides: TGTGCCAGCAGTGCGGACCCCAGGGTCGGAAACACCATATATTTT.

The chain's CDR3 is CSVVRAGEFKQYF. In DNA form, the CDR3 reads TGCAGCGTTGTCAGAGCGGGAGAATTCAAGCAGTACTTC. This rearrangement joins TRBV29-1 to TRBJ2-7, with 8 bases that match TRBD2. The junction had 10 bases not matched to a gene; V was cut back by 4 bases and J by 8 bases. CDR3 size: 13 residues. In germline, CDR1 is SQVTM, CDR2 ANQGSEA.

This chain uses TRBV14 with TRBJ2-3; 9 bases are a match to TRBD2. The CDR3 has 15 residues. The V gene end was trimmed by 0 bases and the J gene end by 9 bases; junction bases not matched to a gene: 7. Germline V gives CDR1 SGHDN, CDR2 FVKESK. The CDR3 region is CASSQDGAGGPTQYF. The CDR3 DNA reads as TGTGCCAGCAGCCAAGATGGGGCGGGAGGGCCGACGCAGTATTTT.

The table lists this clone with a few counts. The chain recombines TRBV27 with TRBJ2-1; weak D call: TRBD1 (5 bases). The germline CDR1 and CDR2 sequences are MNHEY and SMNVEV (reference sequence). This CDR3 is built from 14 residues. The V and J ends lost 8 bases and 9 bases respectively, with 20 bases between them. In nucleotides, the CDR3 is TGTGCCAGCGGCGCAACAGGAACAATCGGTGAGCAGTTCTTC. This gives the protein CASGATGTIGEQFF.

J is TRBJ2-2 and V is TRBV27; tentative D call: TRBD1 (5 bases). CDR1 and CDR2 (germline): MNHEY, SMNVEV (reference sequence). CDR3 length equals 17 residues. Trimming cost V 2 bases and J 3 bases, with 16 bases left between them. This CDR3 reads CASSLGPRQRHTGELFF. CDR3 coding DNA: TGTGCCAGCAGTTTAGGGCCTAGACAGAGACACACCGGGGAGCTGTTTTTT.

The rearrangement joins TRBV5-6 to TRBJ2-5, with 8 bases fitting TRBD1. In germline, CDR1 is SGHDT, CDR2 YYEEEE. The CDR3 length is 13 residues. Germline trimming cut 4 bases from V and 3 bases from J; bases unmatched to any gene: 2. This CDR3 reads CASSQGAEETQYF. In nucleotides, the CDR3 is TGTGCCAGCAGCCAGGGGGCTGAAGAGACCCAGTACTTC.

This clone has a single count. The V gene is TRBV7-2, the J gene TRBJ2-1; 7 bases align to TRBD2. The CDR3 has 14 amino acids. V lost 5 bases to trimming and J lost 4 bases; unmatched junction nucleotides: 5. From germline, CDR1 is SGHTA and CDR2 FQGNSA. Here the CDR3 DNA reads TGTGCCAGCAGCCCCAATAGCGGGTACAATGAGCAGTTCTTC. Translated, it gives CASSPNSGYNEQFF.

This clone was detected a few times. The rearrangement joins TRBV5-4 to TRBJ1-2, with 7 bases matching TRBD1. Unmatched junction bases numbered 9, after V lost 0 bases and J lost 4 bases. CDR3 length: 16 residues. Germline CDR1 reads SGHNT; CDR2 reads YYREEE (reference sequence). CDR3 sequence (DNA): TGTGCCAGCAGCTTGGTGTCAGTCGGGGACAGCTATGGCTACACCTTC. This encodes CASSLVSVGDSYGYTF.

The CDR3 nucleotides read TGTGCCAGCTCACCTTTGGGGAACACCGGGGAGCTGTTTTTT. Its translation is CASSPLGNTGELFF. This chain joins TRBV18 and TRBJ2-2; no clear D gene. Per the germline V gene, CDR1 is KGHSH and CDR2 is LQKENI. The CDR3 has 14 residues. Trimming stripped 3 bases from V and 1 base from J, with 6 bases between.

This clone appeared once. J is TRBJ2-1 and V is TRBV5-4; D gene ambiguous. The length of the CDR3 is 15 residues. CDR1 is SGHNT, CDR2 YYREEE, per germline (reference sequence). The V end lost 3 bases, the J end lost 0 bases, and 10 bases lay between the germline ends. The CDR3 reads CASSSDPSSYNEQFF. Written as DNA, the CDR3 is TGTGCCAGCAGCTCAGATCCGAGCTCCTACAATGAGCAGTTCTTC.

This sequence joins TRBV9 and TRBJ2-4; perhaps TRBD1 as D (5 bases). The CDR3 consists of 13 residues. Germline V gene data show CDR1 as SGDLS and CDR2 as YYNGEE. V was shortened by 3 bases and J by 8 bases, with 12 bases between the two germline ends. CDR3 sequence reads: CASSADSEDIQYF. CDR3 nucleotide sequence: TGTGCCAGCAGCGCAGACAGTGAGGACATTCAGTACTTC. Looking up the rest from reference TRBV9 and TRBJ2-4 gives the full variable domain: DSGVTQTPKHLITATGQRVTLRCSPRSGDLSVYWYQQSLDQGLQFLIQYYNGEERAKGNILERFSAQQFPDLHSELNLSSLELGDSALYFCASSADSEDIQYFGAGTRLSVL.

This chain links TRBV9 with TRBJ2-2; D uncertain. The ends were cut back, 5 bases at V and 0 bases at J, with 5 bases in the middle. CDR1 SGDLS and CDR2 YYNGEE come from the germline V gene. The CDR3 is 13 residues long. This CDR3 is CASRAANTGELFF. The CDR3 DNA reads as TGTGCCAGCAGGGCCGCGAACACCGGGGAGCTGTTTTTT.

The chain combines TRBV4-3 with TRBJ2-1; possible D gene TRBD2, 6 bases. Trimming removed 0 bases at V and 0 bases at J, with 15 bases between. This CDR3 contains 18 residues. Germline lookup yields CDR1 LGHNA and CDR2 YSLEER. CDR3 region: CASSQDWSSASSYNEQFF. The CDR3 bases are TGCGCCAGCAGCCAAGATTGGTCTAGCGCGAGCTCCTACAATGAGCAGTTCTTC.

This sequence joins TRBV5-1 and TRBJ2-3; TRBD2 might be the D (6 bases). Germline values: CDR1 SGHRS, CDR2 YFSETQ. The CDR3 sequence is 17 residues long. The V end lost 0 bases, the J end lost 0 bases, and 14 bases lay between the germline ends. CDR3 protein: CASSLAGAGLSTDTQYF. The CDR3 DNA reads as TGCGCCAGCAGCTTGGCTGGCGCGGGACTTAGCACAGATACGCAGTATTTT.

The chain couples TRBV5-4 to TRBJ2-7; 8 positions match TRBD1. V was pared by 4 bases and J by 6 bases, with 12 bases of the junction left unmatched. The CDR3 contains 15 residues. Germline assignment: CDR1 SGHNT and CDR2 YYREEE (reference sequence). This CDR3 is CASSKYGQGKGEQYF. CDR3 nucleotide sequence: TGTGCCAGCAGCAAATATGGACAGGGTAAGGGCGAGCAGTACTTC.

J is TRBJ2-2 and V is TRBV27; D is possibly TRBD2 (5 bases). CDR3 length equals 16 residues. Germline CDR1 and CDR2: MNHEY and SMNVEV (reference sequence). V lost 7 bases and J 4 bases, leaving 19 bases between the germline ends. CDR3 nucleotide sequence: TGTGCCAGCATAGGGCGGGCTAGAGAATCCACCGGGGAGCTGTTTTTT. Translated: CASIGRARESTGELFF.